Listed below are T cell receptor beta chains from one sample, sequenced in a study of T cells after yellow fever vaccination. TCRdb recomputed calls from the 5' RACE reads with MiXCR, one row per CDR3 protein. Of 500,000 to 700,000 distinct CDR3 sequences in the sample, 15% to 20% were seen once. The starting material was PBMCs, obtained 15 days after the yellow fever booster vaccination. Source of these receptors: a man aged 25 to 45 who received the YFV17D yellow fever vaccine. Each CDR3 is given with its conserved first and last residue. Fields, in order: clone size, J gene, V gene, D gene, CDR3 DNA, CDR3 protein. The D gene is left open where the match is weak. Size values are once, few and many counts, or a class for expanded clones, and some rows have none.

few,TRBJ2-2,TRBV24-1,-,TGTGCCACCAGTGACCTAAACAGGGCCGGCACCGGGGAGCTGTTTTTT,CATSDLNRAGTGELFF
-,TRBJ1-4,TRBV4-3,-,TGCGCCAGCAGCCACATGGTGCGTGGGGAACTGTTTTTT,CASSHMVRGELFF
-,TRBJ2-3,TRBV12-3/TRBV12-4,-,TGTGCCAGCAGCTGGAGCGGCACAGATACGCAGTATTTT,CASSWSGTDTQYF
-,TRBJ2-1,TRBV7-9,TRBD2,TGTGCCAGCAGCCCGGCACTAGCGGGAGGGCCGGGAGAGCAGTTCTTC,CASSPALAGGPGEQFF
-,TRBJ2-1,TRBV10-3,-,TGTGCCACCAACCGAGACAGCATGGGCAATGAGCAGTTCTTC,CATNRDSMGNEQFF
-,TRBJ1-6,TRBV12-3/TRBV12-4,-,TGTGCCAGCAGTTTGACGGTCCAGGGCCTCCACTTT,CASSLTVQGLHF
few,TRBJ1-2,TRBV20-1,-,TGCAGTGCCTCCGGAGGGTATGGCTACACCTTC,CSASGGYGYTF
few,TRBJ2-7,TRBV20-1,TRBD2,TGCAGTGGGACTAGCGGAGCCCGCCATTACGAGCAGTACTTC,CSGTSGARHYEQYF
-,TRBJ2-2,TRBV12-3/TRBV12-4,TRBD2,TGTGCCAGCAGTTTAGGGAGACTAGCGGGATTTACCGGGGAGCTGTTTTTT,CASSLGRLAGFTGELFF
few,TRBJ2-7,TRBV15,-,TGTGCCACCAGCAGAGATACCGGGGTCGGGGAGCAGTACTTC,CATSRDTGVGEQYF
few,TRBJ2-5,TRBV7-2,TRBD2,TGTGCCAGCAGCTTACAAGCGGGAGCGGCAGAGACCCAGTACTTC,CASSLQAGAAETQYF
-,TRBJ2-2,TRBV20-1,TRBD1,TGCAGTGCTGGTGGACAGGAGACCGGGGAGCTGTTTTTT,CSAGGQETGELFF
-,TRBJ2-4,TRBV5-5,-,TGTGCCAGCAGCTCCCCCGACTACCTAGCCAAAAACATTCAGTACTTC,CASSSPDYLAKNIQYF
few,TRBJ1-5,TRBV9,-,TGTGCCAGCAGCGTAGGGCCCGGCGGGAATCAGCCCCAGCATTTT,CASSVGPGGNQPQHF
-,TRBJ1-4,TRBV5-1,-,TGCGCCAGCAGCTTGCCACAGGCATTTGGTGACGGAAAACTGTTTTTT,CASSLPQAFGDGKLFF
-,TRBJ2-1,TRBV7-2,-,TGTGCCAGCAGCTTAATAGCAGACTCCTACAATGAGCAGTTCTTC,CASSLIADSYNEQFF
-,TRBJ2-1,TRBV5-4,TRBD2,TGTGCCAGCAGCTCGGGACTAGCGGGATCAAACAATGAGCAGTTCTTC,CASSSGLAGSNNEQFF
few,TRBJ1-4,TRBV5-1,TRBD1,TGCGCCAGCAGCCAAGGGACAGAGCGTAATGAAAAACTGTTTTTT,CASSQGTERNEKLFF
-,TRBJ2-2,TRBV20-1,-,TGCAGTGCTAGAGATGTGGCAGGGCTACCCGGGGAGCTGTTTTTT,CSARDVAGLPGELFF
-,TRBJ2-5,TRBV6-2/TRBV6-3,TRBD1,TGTGCCAGCAGTTACTCTGGACAGGACCAAGAGACCCAGTACTTC,CASSYSGQDQETQYF
-,TRBJ2-3,TRBV30,-,TGTGCCTGGCGCCCGGCCCCAGCTACGCAGTATTTT,CAWRPAPATQYF
few,TRBJ1-4,TRBV6-5,-,TGTGCCAGCAGTTACTCCCAAGTCCGTGAGCTGTTTTTT,CASSYSQVRELFF
-,TRBJ2-1,TRBV3-1,TRBD2,TGTGCCAGCAGCCAACCCCTAGCGGGAGTCTCTGAGCAGTTCTTC,CASSQPLAGVSEQFF
-,TRBJ2-5,TRBV7-2,TRBD1,TGTGCCAGCAGCTTAGGCAGGGGGTTAGACCAAGAGACCCAGTACTTC,CASSLGRGLDQETQYF
-,TRBJ2-5,TRBV7-9,-,TGTGCCATCGGGCCACGAGAGACCCAGTACTTC,CAIGPRETQYF
-,TRBJ2-7,TRBV24-1,-,TGTGCCACCAGTGATTCCTCGGAATCCTACGAGCAGTACTTC,CATSDSSESYEQYF
-,TRBJ2-4,TRBV7-2,-,TGTGCCACCTCGCTAGCAGAGAGCAAAAACATTCAGTACTTC,CATSLAESKNIQYF
-,TRBJ2-7,TRBV12-3/TRBV12-4,TRBD1,TGTGCCAGCAGTCACAGGGGGATGGAGCAGTACTTC,CASSHRGMEQYF
few,TRBJ2-2,TRBV29-1,-,TGCAGCGTTGAAGCCCCGGGACGGAGGGTCCGGGAGCTGTTTTTT,CSVEAPGRRVRELFF
-,TRBJ2-1,TRBV4-3,-,TGCGCCAGCAGCCAAGGCTGGCACCAGTTCTTC,CASSQGWHQFF
few,TRBJ2-1,TRBV15,-,TGTGCCACCGAACCGTTGGGAGGGGGGCAAGAGCAGTTCTTC,CATEPLGGGQEQFF
few,TRBJ2-1,TRBV12-3/TRBV12-4,-,TGTGCCAGCAGTTTAACTAGCATGTACAATGAGCAGTTCTTC,CASSLTSMYNEQFF
few,TRBJ1-6,TRBV12-3/TRBV12-4,-,TGTGCCAGCAGCCATGACTGGAGCTCCTATAATTCACCCCTCCACTTT,CASSHDWSSYNSPLHF
few,TRBJ2-1,TRBV12-3/TRBV12-4,-,TGTGCCACAGGGGCGGGAGTAAGAACAGAGCAGTTCTTC,CATGAGVRTEQFF
once,TRBJ1-1,TRBV6-2/TRBV6-3,TRBD1,TGTGCCAGCAGGGTAGACAGGGAGAACACTGAAGCTTTCTTT,CASRVDRENTEAFF
-,TRBJ2-1,TRBV7-9,TRBD1,TGTGCCAGCAGCTCGGGACAGGACTACAATGAGCAGTTCTTC,CASSSGQDYNEQFF
once,TRBJ2-7,TRBV6-5,TRBD2,TGTGCCAGCAGTTCGAAAATAGCGGGAGGGCCGTACGAGCAGTACTTC,CASSSKIAGGPYEQYF
-,TRBJ2-7,TRBV7-9,TRBD2,TGTGCCAGCAGCTCCGCCGGGACTAAAGACGAGCAGTACTTC,CASSSAGTKDEQYF
-,TRBJ2-3,TRBV20-1,TRBD2,TGCAGTGCTAGGCGGGAGGGCCTTACAGATACGCAGTATTTT,CSARREGLTDTQYF
few,TRBJ2-3,TRBV4-3,-,TGCGCCAGCAGCCAAGATTTGGACGCAGATACGCAGTATTTT,CASSQDLDADTQYF
-,TRBJ1-4,TRBV28,-,TGTGCCAGCAGTGGGGCGCTAACTAATGAAAAACTGTTTTTT,CASSGALTNEKLFF
few,TRBJ1-3,TRBV7-2,-,TGTGCCAGCAGCTCACACCCTGGCAGCATCTCTGGAAACACCATATATTTT,CASSSHPGSISGNTIYF
few,TRBJ2-7,TRBV12-3/TRBV12-4,-,TGTGCCAGCAGTTTGAACGTCTTCTCCTACGAGCAGTACTTC,CASSLNVFSYEQYF
-,TRBJ2-7,TRBV3-1,TRBD2,TGTGCCAGCAGCTTTAGCGGGGTAGGCTCCTACGAGCAGTACTTC,CASSFSGVGSYEQYF
-,TRBJ2-3,TRBV18,-,TGTGCCAGCTCACCAAGCTCGGGAGTGTCGCCAGATACGCAGTATTTT,CASSPSSGVSPDTQYF
-,TRBJ2-3,TRBV6-1,-,TGTGCCAGCACCCGGGGGCTCAGCGGGACAGATACGCAGTATTTT,CASTRGLSGTDTQYF
-,TRBJ2-2,TRBV6-2/TRBV6-3,-,TGTGCCAGCAGCGATCTACGGAGAACAAACACCGGGGAGCTGTTTTTT,CASSDLRRTNTGELFF
few,TRBJ2-1,TRBV5-1,-,TGCGCCAGCAGCTTAGCGACCTTAAACAATGAGCAGTTCTTC,CASSLATLNNEQFF
-,TRBJ2-4,TRBV11-2,-,TGTGCCAGCAGCGGCGGGGGAGGGGGCTTAGCCAAAAACATTCAGTACTTC,CASSGGGGGLAKNIQYF
few,TRBJ1-5,TRBV5-1,-,TGCGCCAGCAGCTTCGGCACAGCCAATCAGCCCCAGCATTTT,CASSFGTANQPQHF
-,TRBJ2-5,TRBV4-2,-,TGTGCCAGCAGCCAAGGGGGGGCCACGGAGACCCAGTACTTC,CASSQGGATETQYF
few,TRBJ1-1,TRBV29-1,TRBD1,TGCAGCGTTGAAGTGCAGGGGGCCGGCACTGAAGCTTTCTTT,CSVEVQGAGTEAFF
many,TRBJ1-2,TRBV12-3/TRBV12-4,-,TGTGCCAGCAGTTTGGAAGGTCGAGGCGGCTACACCTTC,CASSLEGRGGYTF